Shown below are 4 T cell receptor beta chains from a single sample sequenced in a study of shared clonotypes between healthy human individuals. The method was immunoSEQ multiplex PCR; TCRdb's version includes in-frame clones alone and lacks a portion of them. The repertoire holds approximately 87,000 clones, with over 55% as singletons. Sequenced input: memory CD8+ T cells sorted from blood. Subset here: CD45RO+ cells pooled with CCR7-negative TemRA cells. These TCRs come from a man under 40 in good health.

V usage is TRBV19 and J usage is TRBJ2-7; maybe TRBD1 (6 bases). The CDR3 runs 13 residues. V shed 10 bases and J shed 4 bases, with 17 bases lying between them. CDR1 LNHDA and CDR2 SQIVND come from the germline V gene (reference sequence). The CDR3 DNA is TGTGCCACCAAGCAGGGGAAGGGGTACGAGCAGTACTTC. Translated, it gives CATKQGKGYEQYF.

J is TRBJ1-1 and V is TRBV5-6; D remains unclear. The CDR3 totals 13 residues. CDR1 and CDR2 (germline): SGHDT, YYEEEE. Trimming pared 0 bases from V and 4 bases from J, leaving 7 bases between. Written as DNA, the CDR3 is TGTGCCAGCAGCTTGGTTGCAGGCACTGAAGCTTTCTTT. This gives the protein CASSLVAGTEAFF.

CDR3 bases: TGCGCCAGCAGCTCAAGGGGGGACAACACTGAAGCTTTCTTT. As protein: CASSSRGDNTEAFF. The chain is built from TRBV4-1 and TRBJ1-1; possibly TRBD1 for D (6 bases). This CDR3 is built from 14 residues. Deletions cut 5 bases from V and 2 bases from J, with 12 bases between. Germline V CDR1 and CDR2: MGHRA, YSYEKL.

The chain employs TRBV6-4 and TRBJ2-2, with TRBD2 matching 11 bases. Trimming removed 6 bases from V and 7 bases from J; junction bases left unmatched: 7. This CDR3 region has 15 residues. The V gene's germline CDR1 is MRHNA and CDR2 SNTAGT. The CDR3 region has the DNA TGTGCCAGCAGAAAACTAGCGGGAGAAGTCGGGGAGCTGTTTTTT. It codes for CASRKLAGEVGELFF.